The rows below give T cell receptor beta chains drawn from one sample of a study of blood T cell repertoires in COVID-19. The table came from immunoSEQ multiplex PCR; TCRdb's copy has only in-frame clones and leaves some out. Of over 250,000 clones listed, around 90% were seen once; the top ten hold roughly 1.1%. Sequencing input: PBMCs or T cells enriched from blood (not recorded which). The receptors derive from a woman aged 25 to 39 who had recovered from COVID-19. CDR3s include the opening cysteine and the closing phenylalanine or tryptophan. D genes are given only for firm matches. The listing skips clone size in some rows; elsewhere it reads once, few, many or a size class.

d_gene: TRBD1
v_gene: TRBV3-1/TRBV3-2
j_gene: TRBJ2-5
abundance: .
CDR3nt: TGTGCCAGCAGCCATCCGGGACAGCAAGAGACCCAGTACTTC
CDR3aa: CASSHPGQQETQYF

d_gene: TRBD1
v_gene: TRBV14
j_gene: TRBJ2-3
abundance: .
CDR3nt: TGTGCCAGCAGCAACCGTCGGACAGGCAGCACAGATACGCAGTATTTT
CDR3aa: CASSNRRTGSTDTQYF

d_gene: .
v_gene: TRBV7-9
j_gene: TRBJ1-5
abundance: .
CDR3nt: TGTGCCAGCAGCTTAGGGCAGGCGGGTAAAGGCAATCAGCCCCAGCATTTT
CDR3aa: CASSLGQAGKGNQPQHF

d_gene: TRBD2
v_gene: TRBV9
j_gene: TRBJ2-2
abundance: .
CDR3nt: TGTGCCAGCAGCGATCAGGGGATATCTCCAGCGGGAGGATCCGGGGAGCTGTTTTTT
CDR3aa: CASSDQGISPAGGSGELFF

d_gene: TRBD1
v_gene: TRBV11-3
j_gene: TRBJ2-7
abundance: .
CDR3nt: TGTGCCAGCAGCTTAGGCGGGACAGGCTACGAGCAGTACTTC
CDR3aa: CASSLGGTGYEQYF

d_gene: .
v_gene: TRBV11-2
j_gene: TRBJ2-2
abundance: .
CDR3nt: TGTGCCAGCAGCTTCAGTCCGAGGGGAGCGGGCACCGGGGAGCTGTTTTTT
CDR3aa: CASSFSPRGAGTGELFF

d_gene: .
v_gene: TRBV19
j_gene: TRBJ1-5
abundance: once
CDR3nt: TGTGCCAGTAGTAAGGACATGGGGATTAGCAATCAGCCCCAGCATTTT
CDR3aa: CASSKDMGISNQPQHF

d_gene: TRBD1
v_gene: TRBV10-3
j_gene: TRBJ2-1
abundance: .
CDR3nt: TGTGCCATCAGTGACCCTCTCAACAGGGGGCCCTACAATGAGCAGTTCTTC
CDR3aa: CAISDPLNRGPYNEQFF

d_gene: TRBD1
v_gene: TRBV9
j_gene: TRBJ2-7
abundance: once
CDR3nt: TGTGCCAGCAGCGTAGGACACAGGGGGCTCAACGAGCAGTACTTC
CDR3aa: CASSVGHRGLNEQYF

d_gene: TRBD2
v_gene: TRBV5-6
j_gene: TRBJ2-7
abundance: .
CDR3nt: TGTGCCAGCAGCTTGTTCGGTAGGTCTAGCGGGAGATTAGAGCAGTACTTC
CDR3aa: CASSLFGRSSGRLEQYF

d_gene: TRBD1
v_gene: TRBV27
j_gene: TRBJ2-7
abundance: .
CDR3nt: TGTGCCAGCAGTTTGATTGCAGGGACAGGGACCAACGAGCAGTACTTC
CDR3aa: CASSLIAGTGTNEQYF

d_gene: TRBD1
v_gene: TRBV7-2
j_gene: TRBJ2-7
abundance: .
CDR3nt: TGTGCCAGCAGCTTAGAAGGGACAGGGAGTCACGAGCAGTACTTC
CDR3aa: CASSLEGTGSHEQYF

d_gene: .
v_gene: TRBV10-1
j_gene: TRBJ2-3
abundance: .
CDR3nt: TGCGCCAACAGTCGTAGGCAGTATTTT
CDR3aa: CANSRRQYF

d_gene: TRBD2
v_gene: TRBV5-1
j_gene: TRBJ2-1
abundance: .
CDR3nt: TGCGCCAGCAGCCATACTAGCGGTAATTACAATGAGCAGTTCTTC
CDR3aa: CASSHTSGNYNEQFF

d_gene: TRBD1
v_gene: TRBV9
j_gene: TRBJ2-1
abundance: .
CDR3nt: TGTGCCAGCACCCCGAGGGGGCGGCACAATGAGCAGTTCTTC
CDR3aa: CASTPRGRHNEQFF

d_gene: TRBD2
v_gene: TRBV13
j_gene: TRBJ2-7
abundance: .
CDR3nt: TGTGCCAGCAGCTTGGGGACTAGTAACGCCGAGCAGTACTTC
CDR3aa: CASSLGTSNAEQYF

d_gene: TRBD1
v_gene: TRBV7-3
j_gene: TRBJ2-5
abundance: .
CDR3nt: TGTGCCAGCAGCTTAATGGGACAGGGGCTCCAAGAGACCCAGTACTTC
CDR3aa: CASSLMGQGLQETQYF

d_gene: .
v_gene: TRBV10-3
j_gene: TRBJ1-1
abundance: .
CDR3nt: TGTGCCATCAGTGTTCAGGGGAACACTGAAGCTTTCTTT
CDR3aa: CAISVQGNTEAFF

d_gene: TRBD2
v_gene: TRBV4-3
j_gene: TRBJ2-4
abundance: .
CDR3nt: TGCGCCAGCAGCCAAGATGCGGGGGTAGCCAAAAACATTCAGTACTTC
CDR3aa: CASSQDAGVAKNIQYF

d_gene: .
v_gene: TRBV7-9
j_gene: TRBJ1-4
abundance: .
CDR3nt: TGTGCCAGCAGCCCTCTGGCAGGGCCTAATGAAAAACTGTTTTTT
CDR3aa: CASSPLAGPNEKLFF

d_gene: TRBD2
v_gene: TRBV5-8
j_gene: TRBJ2-1
abundance: once
CDR3nt: TGTGCCTGGGGGTTGCGCGGGAGGTTAAGCGAGCAGTTCTTC
CDR3aa: CAWGLRGRLSEQFF

d_gene: .
v_gene: TRBV11-2
j_gene: TRBJ1-4
abundance: .
CDR3nt: TGTGCCAGCAGCTCAAATGAAAAACTGTTTTTT
CDR3aa: CASSSNEKLFF

d_gene: TRBD1
v_gene: TRBV15
j_gene: TRBJ1-4
abundance: .
CDR3nt: TGTGCCACCAGCAGAGGACGACAGGGTACAACTAATGAAAAACTGTTTTTT
CDR3aa: CATSRGRQGTTNEKLFF

d_gene: .
v_gene: TRBV7-2
j_gene: TRBJ1-1
abundance: once
CDR3nt: TGTGCCAGCAGCTCACAGGAGAACACTGAAGCTTTCTTT
CDR3aa: CASSSQENTEAFF

d_gene: .
v_gene: TRBV2
j_gene: TRBJ1-5
abundance: .
CDR3nt: TGTGCCAGCAGTCCCGTGGTCGGGGGCAATCAGCCCCAGCATTTT
CDR3aa: CASSPVVGGNQPQHF

d_gene: .
v_gene: TRBV28
j_gene: TRBJ2-7
abundance: .
CDR3nt: TGTGCCAGCAGTCACCTTACAGGCAATTACTACGAGCAGTACTTC
CDR3aa: CASSHLTGNYYEQYF

d_gene: TRBD2
v_gene: TRBV28
j_gene: TRBJ2-1
abundance: .
CDR3nt: TGTGCCAGCAGTTTGGGTGGACTAGCGGGACTGAATGAGCAGTTCTTC
CDR3aa: CASSLGGLAGLNEQFF

d_gene: .
v_gene: TRBV4-2
j_gene: TRBJ2-7
abundance: .
CDR3nt: TGTGCCAGCAGCCAAGAGTCCGGGAGTCCTTACGAGCAGTACTTC
CDR3aa: CASSQESGSPYEQYF

d_gene: .
v_gene: TRBV6-5
j_gene: TRBJ2-7
abundance: .
CDR3nt: TGTGCCAGCAGTCGGGGGGCAATTTCCTACGAGCAGTACTTC
CDR3aa: CASSRGAISYEQYF

d_gene: .
v_gene: TRBV15
j_gene: TRBJ2-2
abundance: .
CDR3nt: TGTGCCACCAGGAAACAGTACACCGGGGAGCTGTTTTTT
CDR3aa: CATRKQYTGELFF

d_gene: TRBD1
v_gene: TRBV29-1
j_gene: TRBJ2-7
abundance: few
CDR3nt: TGCAGCGGGACAGGGGATACGGTTTCTGGATACGAGCAGTACTTC
CDR3aa: CSGTGDTVSGYEQYF

d_gene: TRBD2
v_gene: TRBV28
j_gene: TRBJ2-7
abundance: .
CDR3nt: TGTGCCAGCAGTCAGCCGGGACTAGTAATTGGCGAGCAGTACTTC
CDR3aa: CASSQPGLVIGEQYF

d_gene: TRBD1
v_gene: TRBV7-8
j_gene: TRBJ2-1
abundance: .
CDR3nt: TGTGCCAGCGCGACGGACAGGAACTCCTACAATGAGCAGTTCTTC
CDR3aa: CASATDRNSYNEQFF

d_gene: .
v_gene: TRBV9
j_gene: TRBJ2-5
abundance: .
CDR3nt: TGTGCCAGCAGCGTAGGATCTAGCGTGGTGGAGACCCAGTACTTC
CDR3aa: CASSVGSSVVETQYF

d_gene: TRBD2
v_gene: TRBV27
j_gene: TRBJ2-2
abundance: .
CDR3nt: TGTGCCAGCAGTTTTCCGGGACTAGCGAACACCGGGGAGCTGTTTTTT
CDR3aa: CASSFPGLANTGELFF

d_gene: TRBD1
v_gene: TRBV27
j_gene: TRBJ2-1
abundance: .
CDR3nt: TGTGCCAGCAGGGACAGGGGGCGGGTTAATGCCTACAATGAGCAGTTCTTC
CDR3aa: CASRDRGRVNAYNEQFF

d_gene: .
v_gene: TRBV10-3
j_gene: TRBJ1-3
abundance: .
CDR3nt: TGTGCCATCAGTGACCGCCGGGAGGGCCACCAAAGCTCTGGAAACACCATATATTTT
CDR3aa: CAISDRREGHQSSGNTIYF

d_gene: .
v_gene: TRBV28
j_gene: TRBJ1-3
abundance: .
CDR3nt: TGTGCCAGCAGTACCCCCCAGGGTGGGGGCGCCATATATTTT
CDR3aa: CASSTPQGGGAIYF

d_gene: .
v_gene: TRBV28
j_gene: TRBJ1-4
abundance: few
CDR3nt: TGTGCCAGCAACGCTCCGGGGGTCTTATTCGGGAAACTGTTTTTT
CDR3aa: CASNAPGVLFGKLFF

d_gene: .
v_gene: TRBV19
j_gene: TRBJ1-2
abundance: .
CDR3nt: TGTGCCAGTAGTATAGTCGGGCAGGGCGTCTATGGCTACACCTTC
CDR3aa: CASSIVGQGVYGYTF

d_gene: TRBD1
v_gene: TRBV5-1
j_gene: TRBJ2-3
abundance: .
CDR3nt: TGCGCCAGCAGCTTTCAAGGACAGGGTCAAGATACGCAGTATTTT
CDR3aa: CASSFQGQGQDTQYF